These 30 T cell receptor beta chains were all obtained from the same sample, sequenced in a study of liver allograft versus peripheral blood T cells (dated by TCRdb to the early 2020s). In terms of the full investigation: The study compared T cell receptor repertoires found within transplanted livers against repertoires in the peripheral blood of liver transplant recipients.

TCRdb records Illumina MiSeq as the sequencer. TCRdb trimmed public reads at Q25 via fastp, called clones via MiXCR and kept in-frame beta chains. Each entry is one CDR3 protein sequence, shown with its most common DNA and genes. The sample table lists about 14,000 distinct CDR3 sequences, approximately 17% of them with a count of one. The biggest ten clones account for about 13% of the sample. Receptor source: a human patient who had a liver transplant. Some T cells may have been brought in with the graft after a transplant.

This chain connects TRBV28 to TRBJ1-2, with D hard to call. Between the trimmed V and J ends, which lost 1 base and 0 bases, there was a span of 9 bases. The CDR3 consists of 15 residues. The V gene's germline CDR1 is MDHEN and CDR2 SYDVKM. The CDR3 sequence: CASSLSGTANYGYTF. Written as DNA, the CDR3 is TGTGCCAGCAGTTTATCAGGTACTGCTAACTATGGCTACACCTTC.

This clonotype was picked up a small number of times. V gene TRBV9 combines with J gene TRBJ2-7; 8 positions match TRBD1. This CDR3 comprises 15 residues. Per germline, CDR1 SGDLS and CDR2 YYNGEE. Trimming removed 0 bases from V and 3 bases from J; junction bases left unmatched: 5. CDR3 in amino acids: CASSVAAGGLYEQYF. The DNA of the CDR3 is TGTGCCAGCAGCGTAGCGGCAGGGGGCCTCTACGAGCAGTACTTC.

This clonotype counts as medium-sized (0.01 to 0.1%). V gene TRBV19 combines with J gene TRBJ1-4, with TRBD1 matching over 7 bases. This CDR3 spans 15 amino acids. CDR1 LNHDA and CDR2 SQIVND come from the germline V gene (reference sequence). Trimming took 1 base from V and 4 from J; bases not matched to a gene: 3. Written as DNA, the CDR3 is TGTGCCAGTAGTATAGTGACAGGGATTAATGAAAAACTGTTTTTT. Amino acid sequence: CASSIVTGINEKLFF. Variable domain in full (rest from reference TRBV19 and TRBJ1-4): DGGITQSPKYLFRKEGQNVTLSCEQNLNHDAMYWYRQDPGQGLRLIYYSQIVNDFQKGDIAEGYSVSREKKESFPLTVTSAQKNPTAFYLCASSIVTGINEKLFFGSGTQLSVL.

The chain recombines TRBV7-2 with TRBJ2-1; D not resolved. CDR1 is SGHTA, CDR2 FQGNSA, per germline. Trimming removed 5 bases at V and 2 bases at J, with 7 bases between. The CDR3 sequence is 13 residues long. The CDR3 bases are TGTGCCAGCAGCCCTACCACCTACAATGAGCAGTTCTTC. Its translation: CASSPTTYNEQFF.

This clonotype has a count of ten or more. This chain links TRBV27 with TRBJ2-2; D gene ambiguous. The CDR3 extends over 13 amino acids. Trimming shortened V by 6 bases and J by 4 bases, and 9 bases separated the two germline ends. Per the germline V gene, CDR1 is MNHEY and CDR2 is SMNVEV (reference sequence). CDR3 region: CASRGIVTGELFF. The DNA for the CDR3 is TGTGCCAGCAGGGGCATCGTCACCGGGGAGCTGTTTTTT.

J is TRBJ2-5 and V is TRBV12-3 or TRBV12-4, with 10 bases lining up with TRBD2. The CDR3 contains 18 residues. Trimming at V came to 6 bases and at J to 5 bases, leaving 18 bases not matched to a gene. Here the CDR3 DNA reads TGTGCCAGCAGCCCGTACGCGGCTAGCGGGAGAACGGGTGAGACCCAGTACTTC. Encoded protein: CASSPYAASGRTGETQYF.

J is TRBJ1-1 and V is TRBV28; D call uncertain. Trimming removed 6 bases at V and 0 bases at J, with 32 bases between. The germline V gene encodes CDR1 MDHEN and CDR2 SYDVKM. The CDR3 covers 21 residues. The CDR3: CASSRIETLDFIMGMNTEAFF. The DNA for the CDR3 is TGTGCCAGCAGCCGAATTGAGACCTTGGACTTTATAATGGGGATGAACACTGAAGCTTTCTTT.

Worth noting for this clonotype: Possible read error: a much larger clone is one base away. The genes are TRBV6-1 and TRBJ1-2; D may be TRBD1 (5 bases). Germline V gene data show CDR1 as MNHNS and CDR2 as SASEGT. The CDR3 sequence is 15 residues long. Trimming cost V 6 bases and J 4 bases, with 18 bases left between them. CDR3 amino acids: CASRSIRQRAYGYTF. Here the CDR3 DNA reads TGTGCCAGCAGATCTATTCGACAGAGGGCCTATGGCTACACCTTC.

This clonotype showed up many times. V gene TRBV6-1 combines with J gene TRBJ2-7; 7 bases map to TRBD1. This CDR3 comprises 14 residues. V trimming: 4 bases; J trimming: 3 bases; junction bases outside the gene matches: 6. CDR1 is MNHNS and CDR2 is SASEGT in the germline V gene. In nucleotides, the CDR3 is TGTGCCAGCAGTGTGACAGGGTTTAACTACGAGCAGTACTTC. Encoded protein: CASSVTGFNYEQYF.

The sample holds many counts of this clonotype. The gene calls are TRBV24-1 and TRBJ2-7; D remains unclear. The germline V gene has CDR1 KGHDR and CDR2 SFDVKD. Trimming took 5 bases from V and 3 from J, leaving 13 bases between them. The CDR3 has 14 residues. CDR3 bases: TGTGCCACCAGTGCAGCCGGCAGTTACTACGAGCAGTACTTC. It codes for CATSAAGSYYEQYF.

This clonotype was seen a few times. The V gene is TRBV6-5, the J gene TRBJ2-1; 7 nucleotides agree with TRBD2. The V gene's germline CDR1 is MNHEY and CDR2 SVGAGI. With V trimmed by 0 bases and J by 6 bases, 8 bases remained unmatched. The CDR3 is made up of 16 amino acids. This chain's CDR3 is CASSYSGGGQSNEQFF. The DNA of the CDR3 is TGTGCCAGCAGTTACTCTGGGGGAGGGCAATCCAATGAGCAGTTCTTC.

This clonotype was seen more than once but under ten times. V usage is TRBV11-1 and J usage is TRBJ1-1; no reliable D call. The CDR3 spans 15 residues. Trimming took 1 base from V and 0 from J, leaving 9 bases between them. Germline V gene lookup returns CDR1 SGHAT and CDR2 FQDESV (reference sequence). The CDR3: CASSLGQLLNTEAFF. CDR3 coding DNA: TGTGCCAGCAGCTTAGGCCAGCTTCTGAACACTGAAGCTTTCTTT.

This clonotype was seen a few times. The genes are TRBV7-9 and TRBJ1-5, with 11 bases aligning to TRBD1. This CDR3 comprises 17 residues. The junction had 8 bases not matched to a gene; V was cut back by 5 bases and J by 2 bases. CDR1 and CDR2 from the germline V gene are SEHNR and FQNEAQ (reference sequence). The CDR3 DNA reads as TGTGCCAGCAGCAAATGGACAGGGGGCATAGGCAATCAGCCCCAGCATTTT. This gives the protein CASSKWTGGIGNQPQHF.

CDR3 DNA: TGCAGTGCTTCGGGACTAGCGGGAGTAACCAGCTCCTACGAGCAGTACTTC. Its protein is CSASGLAGVTSSYEQYF. This chain links TRBV20-1 with TRBJ2-7, with TRBD2 identical over 14 bases. CDR1 is DFQATT and CDR2 is SNEGSKA in the germline V gene (reference sequence). With V trimmed by 5 bases and J by 0 bases, 9 bases remained unmatched. The CDR3 totals 17 residues.

In this sample, this clonotype turned up a few times. The chain employs TRBV7-2 and TRBJ2-7, with D uncertain. Germline CDR1 is SGHTA and CDR2 is FQGNSA. The CDR3 is made up of 13 amino acids. V lost 5 bases, J lost 3 bases, and 11 bases lay in between. CDR3 loop: CASSPARYYEQYF. The CDR3 DNA follows: TGTGCCAGCAGCCCAGCCCGGTACTACGAGCAGTACTTC.

This clonotype is medium-sized within its sample. CDR3 amino acids: CASSRDSIYGYTF. The CDR3 DNA is TGTGCCAGCTCGCGGGACAGCATCTATGGCTACACCTTC. V and J are TRBV18 and TRBJ1-2; TRBD1 aligns across 7 bases. The CDR3 runs 13 residues. Germline V CDR1 and CDR2: KGHSH, LQKENI. The V segment lost 6 bases and the J segment 4 bases; nucleotides outside the gene matches: 5. Filled out from reference TRBV18 and TRBJ1-2, the complete variable domain reads NAGVMQNPRHLVRRRGQEARLRCSPMKGHSHVYWYRQLPEEGLKFMVYLQKENIIDESGMPKERFSAEFPKEGPSILRIQQVVRGDSAAYFCASSRDSIYGYTFGSGTRLTVV.

This clonotype was detected many times. This sequence joins TRBV5-5 and TRBJ2-1; tentative D call: TRBD2 (6 bases). CDR1 is SGHKS and CDR2 is YYEKEE in the germline V gene (reference sequence). This CDR3 is 17 amino acids long. Deletions cut 0 bases from V and 0 bases from J, with 13 bases between. DNA for the CDR3: TGTGCCAGCAGCTTGGGAAGCGGCGGGACCTCCTACAATGAGCAGTTCTTC. It translates to CASSLGSGGTSYNEQFF.

This clonotype has a handful of counts. CDR3 amino acids: CASSARTGGSGNTIYF. In DNA form, the CDR3 reads TGTGCCAGCAGTGCTAGGACAGGGGGCTCTGGAAACACCATATATTTT. This chain connects TRBV6-1 to TRBJ1-3; TRBD1 aligns across 10 bases. This CDR3 is built from 16 residues. V shed 4 bases, J shed 0 bases, and the junction held 3 bases outside the gene matches. In germline, CDR1 is MNHNS, CDR2 SASEGT.

There are many counts of this clonotype. This chain joins TRBV6-5 and TRBJ2-7; D is undetermined. The CDR3 totals 16 residues. Trimming shortened V by 7 bases and J by 2 bases, and 21 bases separated the two germline ends. The germline V gene encodes CDR1 MNHEY and CDR2 SVGAGI. CDR3 sequence (DNA): TGTGCCAGCACCCGCCAAACACTACCGGGCCCCTACGAGCAGTACTTC. It codes for CASTRQTLPGPYEQYF.

The chain recombines TRBV6-5 with TRBJ2-7; the D gene is possibly TRBD1 (6 bases). Looked up from germline, CDR1 is MNHEY and CDR2 is SVGAGI. The CDR3 is 13 residues long. The V end was cut by 4 bases, the J end by 2 bases, with 9 bases between. DNA of the CDR3: TGTGCCAGCAGTTTAGCAGGGGCCTACGAGCAGTACTTC. Its translation: CASSLAGAYEQYF.

In its sample, this clonotype ranks as medium-sized. This chain connects TRBV18 to TRBJ2-7; 9 bases map to TRBD1. The length of the CDR3 is 19 residues. The germline V gene encodes CDR1 KGHSH and CDR2 LQKENI. Germline trimming cut 5 bases from V and 7 bases from J; bases unmatched to any gene: 24. The chain's CDR3 is CASSSAITTWTGERGEQYF. For the CDR3, the DNA is TGTGCCAGCTCATCCGCAATCACCACCTGGACAGGGGAAAGAGGGGAGCAGTACTTC.

A word on this clonotype: A single base separates this from a much larger clone, so it may be a read error. V and J are TRBV6-1 and TRBJ2-1; 8 bases are a match to TRBD1. CDR3 size: 14 residues. The V gene's germline CDR1 is MNHNS and CDR2 SASEGT. CDR3 protein: CASSGAGGHNKQFF. Here the CDR3 DNA reads TGTGCCAGCAGTGGGGCAGGGGGCCACAATAAGCAGTTCTTC.

In this sample, this clonotype turned up a few times. V and J are TRBV28 and TRBJ2-2, with TRBD2 identical over 7 bases. The CDR3 spans 15 residues. The germline V gene encodes CDR1 MDHEN and CDR2 SYDVKM. Losses at the gene ends were 1 base for V and 4 bases for J; bases not matched to a gene: 3. The DNA of the CDR3 is TGTGCCAGCAGTTTATTGGGACTATCCACCGGGGAGCTGTTTTTT. This codes for CASSLLGLSTGELFF.

The chain links TRBV11-2 to TRBJ1-2; D is possibly TRBD1 (6 bases). This CDR3 comprises 15 residues. Germline lookup yields CDR1 SGHAT and CDR2 FQNNGV. The V gene lost 0 bases and the J gene lost 4 bases, with 12 bases spanning the gap. The CDR3: CASSLDLGAPYGYTF. CDR3 DNA sequence: TGTGCCAGCAGCTTAGATCTGGGGGCTCCCTATGGCTACACCTTC.

Comments on this clonotype: A much larger clone differs from this one at a single base, so this may be a read error. The V gene is TRBV27, the J gene TRBJ1-3, with a weak D call TRBD1 (5 bases). Germline CDR1 and CDR2: MNHEY and SMNVEV (reference sequence). The CDR3 sequence is 14 residues long. This CDR3 is CASSPQLAGNIIYF. In DNA form, the CDR3 reads TGTGCCAGCAGTCCGCAACTCGCAGGGAACATCATATATTTT.

V and J are TRBV5-4 and TRBJ1-1; 9 bases are a match to TRBD1. The germline V gene has CDR1 SGHNT and CDR2 YYREEE (reference sequence). The CDR3 has 16 amino acids. The V gene end was trimmed by 4 bases and the J gene end by 4 bases; junction bases not matched to a gene: 11. The CDR3 loop is CASSPGTGSSTTEAFF. CDR3 DNA sequence: TGTGCCAGCAGCCCCGGGACAGGGAGTTCCACCACTGAAGCTTTCTTT.

At least ten counts were recorded for this clonotype. The chain employs TRBV27 and TRBJ2-3; D might be TRBD2 (7 bases). The CDR3 spans 13 residues. V lost 7 bases, J lost 7 bases, and 15 bases lay in between. In germline, CDR1 is MNHEY, CDR2 SMNVEV (reference sequence). CDR3 nucleotide sequence: TGTGCCAGCAAGGGGGGGACGGAGAATACGCAGTATTTT. As protein: CASKGGTENTQYF.

By frequency in the sample, this clonotype is medium-sized. The rearrangement joins TRBV6-2 or TRBV6-3 to TRBJ2-6; possible D gene TRBD1, 7 bases. Germline-derived CDR1 and CDR2 are MNHEY and SVGEGT. This CDR3 spans 19 amino acids. Trimming removed 6 bases at V and 1 base at J, with 22 bases between. The CDR3 loop is CASSGEGALGLSGANVLTF. CDR3 nucleotides: TGTGCCAGCAGCGGAGAGGGGGCCCTCGGACTATCTGGGGCCAACGTCCTGACTTTC.

This clonotype showed up many times. The rearrangement links TRBV7-2 to TRBJ1-2, with D tentatively TRBD1 (6 bases). The CDR3 length is 15 residues. Looked up from germline, CDR1 is SGHTA and CDR2 is FQGNSA. V lost 6 bases and J lost 1, with 15 bases in between. CDR3 nucleotides: TGTGCCAGCAGATCAGGGGTGAGGGTTAACTATGGCTACACCTTC. It codes for CASRSGVRVNYGYTF.

The chain joins TRBV12-3 or TRBV12-4 to TRBJ1-5; D unresolved. The CDR3 runs to 13 residues. V was shortened by 3 bases and J by 5 bases, with 8 bases between the two germline ends. In nucleotides, the CDR3 is TGTGCCAGCAGTTTGGGAACGGATCAGCCCCAGCATTTT. Its translation: CASSLGTDQPQHF.